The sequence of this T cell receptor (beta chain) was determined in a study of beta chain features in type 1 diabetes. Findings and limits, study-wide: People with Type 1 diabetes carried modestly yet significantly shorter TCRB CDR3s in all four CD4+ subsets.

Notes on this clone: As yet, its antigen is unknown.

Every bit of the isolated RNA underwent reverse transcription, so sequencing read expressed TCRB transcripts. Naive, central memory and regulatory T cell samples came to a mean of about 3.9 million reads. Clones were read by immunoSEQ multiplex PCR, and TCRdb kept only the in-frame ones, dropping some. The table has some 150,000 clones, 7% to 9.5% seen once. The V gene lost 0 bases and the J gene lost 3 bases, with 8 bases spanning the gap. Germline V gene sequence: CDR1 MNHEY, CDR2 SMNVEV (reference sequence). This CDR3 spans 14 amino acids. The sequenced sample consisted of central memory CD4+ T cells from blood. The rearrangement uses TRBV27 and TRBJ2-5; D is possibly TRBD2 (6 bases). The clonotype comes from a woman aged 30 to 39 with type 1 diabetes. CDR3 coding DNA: TGTGCCAGCAGTTTATCTGGAGGGAAAGAGACCCAGTACTTC. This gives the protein CASSLSGGKETQYF.